These 8 T cell receptor beta chains originate from one sample sequenced in a study of multiple sclerosis patients with progressive multifocal leukoencephalopathy. Time point in this sample: before natalizumab initiation. Repertoires were generated with immunoSEQ multiplex PCR, while TCRdb's copy carries only in-frame clones and drops some. In the table there are 30,000 or so clones, about 91% of which are singletons. The material sequenced was PBMCs. The receptor set was obtained from a human donor with multiple sclerosis.

This clone was picked up one time. V usage is TRBV11-2 and J usage is TRBJ2-1; weak D call: TRBD1 (6 bases). Germline CDR1 is SGHAT and CDR2 is FQNNGV. CDR3 length equals 14 residues. V was cut by 5 bases and J by 3 bases, with 11 bases left in between. This chain's CDR3 is CASSHRTDYNEQFF. CDR3 coding DNA: TGTGCCAGCAGCCACCGGACAGACTACAATGAGCAGTTCTTC.

The V gene is TRBV5-4, the J gene TRBJ2-5; a possible D gene is TRBD1 (8 bases). Trimming took off 4 bases at V and 5 bases at J, with 21 bases between the two ends. Germline CDR1 SGHNT, CDR2 YYREEE (reference sequence). The CDR3 length is 16 residues. The DNA of the CDR3 is TGTGCCAGCAGCGTCGGAACAGGGGGAGGGGAGGAGACCCAGTACTTC. It is translated as CASSVGTGGGEETQYF.

The chain uses TRBV7-9 and TRBJ1-1, with 8 bases that match TRBD1. The CDR3 contains 13 residues. CDR1 SEHNR and CDR2 FQNEAQ come from the germline V gene (reference sequence). The ends lost 8 bases at V and 11 bases at J; junction bases unmatched: 13. CDR3 nucleotides: TGTGCCAGCGGACGACAGGGGTCGCTTGGGGCTTTCTTT. This codes for CASGRQGSLGAFF.

The chain recombines TRBV6-1 with TRBJ1-4, with D uncertain. V lost 8 bases to trimming and J lost 4 bases, with 17 bases between them. The CDR3 spans 15 residues. In germline, CDR1 is MNHNS, CDR2 SASEGT. CDR3 DNA sequence: TGTGCCAGCGTTAGTGTCGGGCAGGTTAATGAAAAACTGTTTTTT. Its protein product is CASVSVGQVNEKLFF.

V usage is TRBV7-3 and J usage is TRBJ2-6; perhaps D is TRBD1 or TRBD2 (6 bases each). This CDR3 contains 18 residues. V was shortened by 0 bases and J by 3 bases, with 15 bases between the two germline ends. Germline V CDR1 and CDR2: SGHTA, FQGTGA. The CDR3 bases are TGTGCCAGCAGCTTAACCGGTGTCGGGGGCTTTGGGGCCAACGTCCTGACTTTC. It yields the protein CASSLTGVGGFGANVLTF.

The genes are TRBV5-4 and TRBJ2-5; TRBD2 aligns across 7 bases. Germline V gives CDR1 SGHNT, CDR2 YYREEE (reference sequence). This CDR3 is 14 amino acids long. Unmatched junction bases numbered 4, after V lost 3 bases and J lost 2 bases. CDR3 coding DNA: TGTGCCAGCAGCTCGGCCGGGGGGCAAGAGACCCAGTACTTC. Protein sequence: CASSSAGGQETQYF.

CDR3 protein: CASSLLGTYYEQYF. CDR3 nucleotide sequence: TGTGCCAGCAGCTTACTTGGGACCTACTACGAGCAGTACTTC. The chain has TRBV28 and TRBJ2-7; TRBD1 or TRBD2 may be the D gene (5 bases each). The CDR3 spans 14 residues. CDR1 MDHEN and CDR2 SYDVKM come from the germline V gene. V lost 6 bases, J lost 3 bases, and 15 bases lay in between.

This sequence joins TRBV5-8 and TRBJ2-7; 9 bases are shared with TRBD1. V was pared by 6 bases and J by 3 bases, with 10 bases of the junction left unmatched. The CDR3 has 15 amino acids. Germline V lookup: CDR1 SGHTS, CDR2 YDEGEE. CDR3 region: CASTPGDRVNYEQYF. CDR3 DNA: TGTGCCAGCACGCCTGGGGACAGGGTGAACTACGAGCAGTACTTC.